What follows are 12 T cell receptor beta chains derived from one specimen sequenced in a study of T cells in Graves' hyperthyroidism and ophthalmopathy. The investigators amplified TCR beta CDR3 regions from RNA transcripts. Researchers ran a first-round RT-PCR on the TCR CDR3 using the HTBI primer set. TCRdb redid the calling of the multiplex PCR reads with MiXCR, one entry per CDR3 protein. The repertoire includes 300,000 to 400,000 distinct CDR3 sequences, roughly 20% of them detected once, and 35% to 50% sits in the top ten. The specimen was blood. The receptor set was obtained from a man younger than 30 with Graves' ophthalmopathy.

This clonotype was counted ten times or more. The V and J genes are TRBV3-1 and TRBJ2-7; 9 bases fit TRBD2. Germline CDR1 LGHDT, CDR2 YNNKEL (reference sequence). Trimming took 1 base from V and 7 from J; bases not matched to a gene: 14. The CDR3 runs 17 residues. CDR3 sequence (DNA): TGTGCCAGCAGCCAAGGGCCAGGTGGCGGGGGGGCCGAAGAGCAGTACTTC. Translating it yields CASSQGPGGGGAEEQYF.

This clonotype was seen ten or more times. The chain couples TRBV7-8 to TRBJ2-7; D is perhaps TRBD2 (5 bases). The germline V gene encodes CDR1 SGHVS and CDR2 FQNEAQ. CDR3 size: 14 residues. Trimming cost V 2 bases and J 1 base, with 9 bases left between them. The DNA for the CDR3 is TGTGCCAGCAGCTTAAATCCGGGATCCTACGAGCAGTACTTC. Protein sequence: CASSLNPGSYEQYF.

This clonotype was recorded many times. Here the CDR3 DNA reads TGTGCCAGCAGCCAAGGTTCCCAGAACTATGGCTACACCTTC. It encodes CASSQGSQNYGYTF. The chain links TRBV3-1 to TRBJ1-2; D not resolved. Looked up from germline, CDR1 is LGHDT and CDR2 is YNNKEL (reference sequence). V shed 1 base and J shed 2 bases, with 8 bases lying between them. This CDR3 spans 14 amino acids.

V and J are TRBV20-1 and TRBJ1-1, with D hard to call. Germline CDR1 and CDR2: DFQATT and SNEGSKA (reference sequence). V lost 2 bases and J lost 13, with 20 bases in between. This CDR3 has 13 residues. Written as DNA, the CDR3 is TGCAGTGCTAGAAAAACCACCCAAAGCCTACATTTCTTT. Amino acids: CSARKTTQSLHFF.

The genes are TRBV12-3 or TRBV12-4 and TRBJ1-2; the D is unclear. CDR3 length: 17 amino acids. V was shortened by 1 base and J by 5 bases, with 20 bases between the two germline ends. The CDR3 DNA is TGTGCCAGCAGTTTAGGGGCATGGACCGTCGTACATTATGGCTACACCTTC. Encoded protein: CASSLGAWTVVHYGYTF.

CDR3 sequence: CASSLGSVLLTNEQFF. The CDR3 nucleotides read TGTGCCAGCAGCTTGGGGTCAGTTCTCCTTACCAATGAGCAGTTCTTC. The V call is TRBV5-6, the J call TRBJ2-1; the D is unclear. Trimming removed 0 bases at V and 6 bases at J, with 16 bases between. Germline assignment: CDR1 SGHDT and CDR2 YYEEEE. The CDR3 totals 16 residues.

Ten or more counts support this clonotype. The gene calls are TRBV20-1 and TRBJ1-1, with D perhaps matching TRBD1 (6 bases). Trimming took 0 bases from V and 8 from J, leaving 16 bases between them. The CDR3 is made up of 14 amino acids. CDR1 is DFQATT and CDR2 is SNEGSKA in the germline V gene (reference sequence). The CDR3 reads CSARDTGTPSEAFF. The CDR3 DNA reads TGCAGTGCTAGAGATACCGGGACACCGTCCGAAGCTTTCTTT.

This clonotype was seen many times. The chain has TRBV9 and TRBJ2-7, with a tentative D call TRBD2 (6 bases). Germline V CDR1 and CDR2: SGDLS, YYNGEE. There are 15 residues in the CDR3. V was shortened by 4 bases and J by 3 bases, with 17 bases between the two germline ends. The CDR3 bases are TGTGCCAGCAGCCCTTCGGGACTGGACTTCTACGAGCAGTACTTC. This encodes CASSPSGLDFYEQYF.

This rearrangement joins TRBV6-9 to TRBJ1-2; D uncertain. Trimming took 4 bases from V and 8 from J, leaving 8 bases between them. Germline V gene sequence: CDR1 MNHGY, CDR2 SVAAGI. This CDR3 is 11 amino acids long. DNA for the CDR3: TGTGCCAGCAGTTCGATGACCGGCTACACCTTC. This gives the protein CASSSMTGYTF.

The V call is TRBV20-1, the J call TRBJ1-1; no clear D. Between the trimmed V and J ends, which lost 5 bases and 0 bases, there was a span of 10 bases. CDR1 is DFQATT, CDR2 SNEGSKA, per germline (reference sequence). This CDR3 is built from 13 residues. CDR3 sequence: CSAPDRLNTEAFF. Here the CDR3 DNA reads TGCAGTGCTCCGGACCGCTTGAACACTGAAGCTTTCTTT.

There are many counts of this clonotype. The chain's CDR3 is CASSLYYGYTF. The CDR3 nucleotides are TGTGCCAGCAGTTTATACTATGGCTACACCTTC. The genes are TRBV12-3 or TRBV12-4 and TRBJ1-2; D call uncertain. With 2 bases removed from V and 3 bases from J, the gap between germline ends came to 1 base. The CDR3 sequence is 11 residues long.

This clonotype was detected many times. This rearrangement joins TRBV6-2 or TRBV6-3 to TRBJ2-1; D possibly matches TRBD1 or TRBD2 (6 bases each). Deletions cut 0 bases from V and 2 bases from J, with 11 bases between. Germline-derived CDR1 and CDR2 are MNHEY and SVGEGT. CDR3 size: 16 residues. CDR3 in amino acids: CASSYSRGATYNEQFF. CDR3 nucleotides: TGTGCCAGCAGTTACTCGAGGGGGGCCACCTACAATGAGCAGTTCTTC.